Detailed here is one T cell receptor beta chain. The source of the sample is a study of CD8+CD57+ T cells in acquired aplastic anemia. Profiles of TCR beta VDJ and CDR3 were generated from a genomic DNA template. TCRdb analysed the reads with MiXCR anew, one entry per CDR3 protein. This table has under 200,000 distinct CDR3 sequences, roughly 47% appearing once. The junction had 7 bases not matched to a gene; V was cut back by 0 bases and J by 6 bases. Per the germline V gene, CDR1 is KGHDR and CDR2 is SFDVKD. The CDR3 length is 16 residues. Sample: sorted CD4+, CD8+, or CD8+CD57+ T cells (not recorded which) from PBMCs. The chain employs TRBV24-1 and TRBJ2-3, with 8 bases that match TRBD2. The sequence came from a human donor in good health. Written as DNA, the CDR3 is TGTGCCACCAGTGATTTGCCCGGGAGGGCGTTCGATACGCAGTATTTT. Amino acids: CATSDLPGRAFDTQYF.